This T cell receptor (beta chain) was sequenced in a study of T cell responses to AZD1222 COVID-19 vaccine. Whole-study findings and limits: It was only a handful of AZD1222 recipients who were seropositive at baseline. Donors skewed white British and female; clonal diversity was possibly underestimated. Unmutated variant regions are reportedly targeted by nearly half of spike-specific TCRs.

On this clone: Its target is unknown. The same CDR3 can be traced to other DNA sequences in this sample.

Germline CDR1 SGHNT, CDR2 YYREEE (reference sequence). The CDR3 covers 13 residues. V dropped 1 base and J dropped 2 bases, with 6 bases sitting between them. Clones were read by immunoSEQ multiplex PCR, and TCRdb kept only the in-frame ones, dropping some. The data hold roughly 140,000 clones, with roughly 80% observed a single time. This chain uses TRBV5-4 with TRBJ1-1; D is unclear. Sequenced material: peripheral blood, taken on day 0 of MenACWY control vaccination. This clonotype originated in an adult in good health. The CDR3 sequence is CASSLRGNTEAFF. CDR3 in DNA: TGTGCCAGCAGCTTGCGGGGTAACACTGAAGCTTTCTTT.